Each of the 6 T cell receptor beta chains below was sequenced from the same sample in a study of post-analysis software for immune sequencing data. Overall study results and limits: A handful of TRBV segments were significantly more frequent in patients than in controls. TRBV5-6, TRBV5-1 and TRBV20-1 were among these segments.

cDNA libraries of TCR beta carried unique molecular identifiers. TCRdb used MiXCR to reprocess the PCR reads, holding one entry per CDR3 protein. The table records some 800,000 distinct CDR3 sequences, approximately 44% of them present only once. Which antigens these TCRs recognize remains unknown. Sequencing input: blood. These receptor sequences come from a girl aged 5-17 years with multiple sclerosis.

V and J are TRBV5-1 and TRBJ1-2; tentatively, D is TRBD1 (5 bases). The CDR3 is 17 residues long. Trimming stripped 3 bases from V and 5 bases from J, with 23 bases between. CDR1 and CDR2 from the germline V gene are SGHRS and YFSETQ. The CDR3 loop reads CASSWDPGSSHPYGYTF. The CDR3 DNA reads TGCGCCAGCAGCTGGGACCCGGGTTCCAGCCACCCGTATGGCTACACCTTC.

The chain employs TRBV3-1 and TRBJ2-5, with TRBD2 matching over 8 bases. J gave up 4 bases and V 4 bases, and 5 bases lay outside the gene matches. The CDR3 covers 14 residues. Germline V gives CDR1 LGHDT, CDR2 YNNKEL (reference sequence). The CDR3 sequence: CASSPPLAGETQYF. The CDR3 DNA is TGTGCCAGCAGCCCCCCTCTAGCGGGAGAGACCCAGTACTTC.

The table lists this clonotype with a few counts. This chain joins TRBV12-3 or TRBV12-4 and TRBJ2-3, with D maybe TRBD2 (7 bases). The CDR3 spans 16 residues. Trimming pared 6 bases from V and 5 bases from J, leaving 21 bases between. The CDR3 here is CASSGGGSELRDTQYF. The CDR3 coding sequence is TGTGCCAGCAGCGGGGGCGGGAGCGAACTTCGAGATACGCAGTATTTT.

This clonotype was counted between two and nine times. This sequence joins TRBV20-1 and TRBJ2-3; a possible D gene is TRBD2 (6 bases). Trimming shortened V by 3 bases and J by 2 bases, and 12 bases separated the two germline ends. The CDR3 runs to 14 residues. Germline V lookup: CDR1 DFQATT, CDR2 SNEGSKA (reference sequence). This CDR3 reads CSASTEGPTDTQYF. For the CDR3, the DNA is TGCAGTGCTAGTACGGAGGGCCCCACAGATACGCAGTATTTT.

The V call is TRBV6-1, the J call TRBJ2-7; 10 nucleotides line up with TRBD2. In germline, CDR1 is MNHNS, CDR2 SASEGT. With 2 bases clipped from V and 3 bases from J, the junction kept 4 bases outside the gene matches. The CDR3 sequence is 15 residues long. This CDR3 reads CASSELGLASYEQYF. The DNA for the CDR3 is TGTGCCAGCAGTGAATTGGGACTAGCGAGCTACGAGCAGTACTTC.

The CDR3 nucleotides read TGTGCCAGCAGCTTATACATCACGGCAGGGCCACACAATGAGCAGTTCTTC. Encoded protein: CASSLYITAGPHNEQFF. The rearrangement uses TRBV7-9 and TRBJ2-1; a weak D match, TRBD1 (5 bases). V was trimmed by 2 bases and J by 5 bases, leaving 19 bases between them. CDR3 length: 17 amino acids. Germline loops: CDR1 SEHNR, CDR2 FQNEAQ (reference sequence).